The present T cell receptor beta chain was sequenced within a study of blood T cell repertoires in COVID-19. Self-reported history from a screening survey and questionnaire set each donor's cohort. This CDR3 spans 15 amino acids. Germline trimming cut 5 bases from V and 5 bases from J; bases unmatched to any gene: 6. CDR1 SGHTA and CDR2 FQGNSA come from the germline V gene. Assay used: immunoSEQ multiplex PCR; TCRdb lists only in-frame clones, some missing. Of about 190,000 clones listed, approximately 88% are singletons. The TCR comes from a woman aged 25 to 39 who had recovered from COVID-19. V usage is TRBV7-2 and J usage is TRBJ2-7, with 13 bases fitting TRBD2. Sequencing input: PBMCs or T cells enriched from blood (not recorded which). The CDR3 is CASSPTSGRFDEQYF. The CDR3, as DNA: TGTGCCAGCAGCCCGACTAGCGGGAGGTTTGACGAGCAGTACTTC.